Following are 23 T cell receptor beta chains from one sample sequenced in a study of T-cell reconstitution after alpha-beta-depleted transplantation in children. Unique molecular identifiers tagged the TCRbeta library. A single record per CDR3 protein comes from TCRdb applying MiXCR to the PCR reads. The data hold 500,000 or so distinct CDR3 sequences, with about an eighth observed a single time. Here the sequenced sample was PBMCs, mostly from graft donor cells, taken 180 days after TCRalphabeta/CD19-depleted stem cell transplant. The source is a female patient between 2 and 10 years old who had a stem cell transplant for aplastic anemia, so the T cells may come from the graft donor.

This clonotype was recorded a few times. V is TRBV6-2 or TRBV6-3 and J is TRBJ1-5; D is perhaps TRBD1 (6 bases). CDR1 is MNHEY and CDR2 is SVGEGT in the germline V gene. The CDR3 contains 18 residues. Trimming cost V 7 bases and J 5 bases, with 27 bases left between them. CDR3 amino acids: CASTTRRGYRETYQPQHF. For the CDR3, the DNA is TGTGCCAGCACCACCCGCAGGGGCTACAGGGAAACTTATCAGCCCCAGCATTTT.

There are many counts of this clonotype. V is TRBV6-1 and J is TRBJ2-1; TRBD2 aligns across 13 bases. CDR1 is MNHNS, CDR2 SASEGT, per germline. The CDR3 spans 15 residues. After removal of 6 bases from V and 7 bases from J, the junction contained 6 bases not matched to a gene. This chain's CDR3 is CASSPTSGRGNEQFF. The CDR3 bases are TGTGCCAGCAGCCCTACTAGCGGGAGGGGTAATGAGCAGTTCTTC.

This clonotype was seen a handful of times. The V and J genes are TRBV29-1 and TRBJ2-7, with 10 bases that match TRBD1. The CDR3 covers 13 residues. The V and J ends lost 4 bases and 3 bases, in that order; junction bases with no gene match: 3. Germline V CDR1 and CDR2: SQVTM, ANQGSEA. In DNA, the CDR3 is TGCAGCGTTGCGAGGGACAGGGGCTACGAGCAGTACTTC. Translated: CSVARDRGYEQYF.

V usage is TRBV12-3 or TRBV12-4 and J usage is TRBJ2-5; TRBD2 aligns across 9 bases. The CDR3 consists of 16 residues. The V gene end was trimmed by 2 bases and the J gene end by 3 bases; junction bases not matched to a gene: 7. CDR3 nucleotide sequence: TGTGCCAGCAGTTTAAGCCGTAGCGGGAGAGAAGAGACCCAGTACTTC. This codes for CASSLSRSGREETQYF.

This clonotype was observed a handful of times. The chain employs TRBV28 and TRBJ1-6; a possible D gene is TRBD1 (5 bases). The CDR3 extends over 18 amino acids. The germline CDR1 and CDR2 sequences are MDHEN and SYDVKM. Trimming left V 6 bases short and J 0 bases short, with 18 bases between. The DNA for the CDR3 is TGTGCCAGCAGCAGGCAGGGAATAAGGAGCTCCTATAATTCACCCCTCCACTTT. This encodes CASSRQGIRSSYNSPLHF.

The V gene is TRBV6-5, the J gene TRBJ2-2; D may be TRBD1 (6 bases). The CDR3 length is 15 residues. Germline CDR1 is MNHEY and CDR2 is SVGAGI. V was clipped by 0 bases and J by 4 bases, with 9 bases between them. Here the CDR3 reads CASSYSRQATGELFF. CDR3 sequence (DNA): TGTGCCAGCAGTTACTCGAGACAGGCCACCGGGGAGCTGTTTTTT.

V gene TRBV24-1 combines with J gene TRBJ2-2; the match to TRBD1 covers 8 bases. The CDR3 loop spans 16 amino acids. Trimming took 2 bases from V and 1 from J; bases not matched to a gene: 2. Germline V gives CDR1 KGHDR, CDR2 SFDVKD. The CDR3 coding sequence is TGTGCCACCAGTGATTGGGGGACAGGGAACACCGGGGAGCTGTTTTTT. Translated: CATSDWGTGNTGELFF.

This clonotype has a handful of counts. This chain links TRBV5-1 with TRBJ2-3, with D hard to call. The length of the CDR3 is 17 residues. V was clipped by 3 bases and J by 2 bases, with 19 bases between them. In germline, CDR1 is SGHRS, CDR2 YFSETQ. Written as DNA, the CDR3 is TGCGCCAGCAGCTCAAAGGAGTCACCAACCTTCACAGATACGCAGTATTTT. Its translation: CASSSKESPTFTDTQYF. The full variable domain, in which reference TRBV5-1 and TRBJ2-3 provide the parts outside the CDR3, is KAGVTQTPRYLIKTRGQQVTLSCSPISGHRSVSWYQQTPGQGLQFLFEYFSETQRNKGNFPGRFSGRQFSNSRSEMNVSTLELGDSALYLCASSSKESPTFTDTQYFGPGTRLTVL.

At least ten counts were recorded for this clonotype. The chain employs TRBV6-5 and TRBJ2-5; no firm D call. V lost 0 bases and J lost 2, with 10 bases in between. Per the germline V gene, CDR1 is MNHEY and CDR2 is SVGAGI. The CDR3 covers 15 residues. The CDR3 region has the DNA TGTGCCAGCAGTTACTCTCTCGGCTCACAAGAGACCCAGTACTTC. This sequence encodes CASSYSLGSQETQYF.

In this sample, this clonotype turned up many times. This chain uses TRBV10-3 with TRBJ2-5; D gene unclear. V was pared by 3 bases and J by 5 bases, with 10 bases between. The CDR3 has 13 residues. CDR1 and CDR2 (germline): ENHRY, SYGVKD. This CDR3 reads CAISESSGETQYF. The DNA for the CDR3 is TGTGCCATCAGTGAATCCTCGGGCGAGACCCAGTACTTC.

This clonotype was counted ten times or more. The rearrangement links TRBV29-1 to TRBJ1-2; D uncertain. Trimming took off 4 bases at V and 8 bases at J, with 11 bases between the two ends. The CDR3 spans 11 residues. Germline CDR1 and CDR2: SQVTM and ANQGSEA. The CDR3, as DNA: TGCAGCGTTGCAAGGGAGAGAGGCTACACCTTC. It encodes CSVARERGYTF.

The chain employs TRBV6-2 or TRBV6-3 and TRBJ2-1; tentatively, D is TRBD1 (6 bases). The CDR3 has 16 amino acids. The germline gives CDR1 MNHEY, CDR2 SVGEGT. The V end was cut by 6 bases, the J end by 3 bases, with 18 bases between. The CDR3, as DNA: TGTGCCAGCAGCTTGAGAGGGGGTACCCGCTACAATGAGCAGTTCTTC. This gives the protein CASSLRGGTRYNEQFF.

This clonotype came up a few times. This chain joins TRBV6-1 and TRBJ1-5; D remains ambiguous. Trimming cost V 5 bases and J 7 bases, with 12 bases left between them. Germline V gene sequence: CDR1 MNHNS, CDR2 SASEGT. This CDR3 contains 13 residues. The CDR3 coding sequence is TGTGCCAGCAGTCGAAAGCGTTTCCAGCCCCAGCATTTT. It specifies CASSRKRFQPQHF.

The rearrangement uses TRBV20-1 and TRBJ1-2; D is ambiguous. Between the trimmed V and J ends, which lost 3 bases and 7 bases, there was a span of 12 bases. There are 12 residues in the CDR3. CDR1 and CDR2 from the germline V gene are DFQATT and SNEGSKA (reference sequence). The CDR3 spells CSASVSGVGYTF. The CDR3, as DNA: TGCAGTGCTAGCGTTTCTGGGGTTGGCTACACCTTC.

This sequence joins TRBV15 and TRBJ2-4; 9 bases are a match to TRBD2. The CDR3 runs to 16 residues. V shed 0 bases, J shed 8 bases, and the junction held 8 bases outside the gene matches. The germline CDR1 and CDR2 sequences are LNHNV and YYDKDF (reference sequence). The DNA for the CDR3 is TGTGCCACCAGCAGAGATCGGCGGGAGGGTGTAGACATTCAGTACTTC. Its translation is CATSRDRREGVDIQYF.

This chain joins TRBV20-1 and TRBJ1-1, with TRBD1 matching 7 bases. This CDR3 is built from 14 residues. Trimming removed 2 bases from V and 5 bases from J; junction bases left unmatched: 8. The germline V gene has CDR1 DFQATT and CDR2 SNEGSKA (reference sequence). The CDR3 bases are TGCAGTGCTAGACAGGGGGGGGTAATTACTGAAGCTTTCTTT. Translated, it gives CSARQGGVITEAFF.

The chain has TRBV18 and TRBJ2-7; D is ambiguous. The CDR3 has 13 residues. Trimming took off 5 bases at V and 3 bases at J, with 11 bases between the two ends. CDR1 and CDR2 (germline): KGHSH, LQKENI. The CDR3 DNA reads as TGTGCCAGCTCAAATGGTCTTGTCTACGAGCAGTACGTC. It encodes CASSNGLVYEQYV.

This clonotype was recorded a few times. The V gene is TRBV20-1, the J gene TRBJ1-1, with D tentatively TRBD1 (5 bases). Trimming removed 3 bases from V and 4 bases from J, with 15 bases in between. Germline-derived CDR1 and CDR2 are DFQATT and SNEGSKA (reference sequence). This CDR3 is 14 amino acids long. CDR3: CSASPGSRGTEAFF. CDR3 coding DNA: TGCAGTGCTAGCCCAGGGAGTCGTGGCACTGAAGCTTTCTTT.

This clonotype appeared a few times. CDR3 protein: CSVEARDRFGMAQAFF. CDR3 nucleotide sequence: TGCAGCGTTGAAGCGCGTGACAGGTTTGGGATGGCCCAAGCTTTCTTT. The V and J genes are TRBV29-1 and TRBJ1-1, with D perhaps matching TRBD1 (6 bases). There are 16 residues in the CDR3. With 1 base removed from V and 9 bases from J, the gap between germline ends came to 24 bases. Germline-derived CDR1 and CDR2 are SQVTM and ANQGSEA.

This clonotype turned up a few times. The V call is TRBV20-1, the J call TRBJ1-2, with a weak D call TRBD1 (6 bases). This CDR3 is 12 amino acids long. The V gene lost 1 base and the J gene lost 8 bases, with 11 bases spanning the gap. The V gene's germline CDR1 is DFQATT and CDR2 SNEGSKA (reference sequence). CDR3 region: CSARVGGLGYTF. Here the CDR3 DNA reads TGCAGTGCTAGAGTCGGGGGGCTCGGCTACACCTTC.

This clonotype has ten or more counts. V is TRBV29-1 and J is TRBJ1-2; 9 bases are a match to TRBD1. This CDR3 is 15 amino acids long. Looked up from germline, CDR1 is SQVTM and CDR2 is ANQGSEA. The ends lost 6 bases at V and 4 bases at J; junction bases unmatched: 12. CDR3 region: CSVGDRAPLGYGYTF. The CDR3 nucleotides read TGCAGCGTCGGGGACAGGGCCCCGCTGGGCTATGGCTACACCTTC.

About this clonotype itself: A much larger clone differs from this one at a single base, so this may be a read error. This chain uses TRBV10-3 with TRBJ2-7; no firm D call. The CDR3 totals 14 residues. The germline V gene has CDR1 ENHRY and CDR2 SYGVKD. The CDR3 bases are TGTGCCATCAGTGCAGTCTCTAAGGGCTACGACCAGTACTTC. It specifies CAISAVSKGYDQYF.

This clonotype turned up a few times. The chain couples TRBV6-2 or TRBV6-3 to TRBJ1-4; D remains unclear. CDR3 size: 14 residues. Germline values: CDR1 MNHEY, CDR2 SVGEGT. The germline V and J ends were trimmed by 7 bases and 7 bases, with 16 bases remaining between them. The CDR3 nucleotides are TGTGCCAGCACCTCCCCGGCAGCAGCTGAAAAACTGTTTTTT. This gives the protein CASTSPAAAEKLFF.